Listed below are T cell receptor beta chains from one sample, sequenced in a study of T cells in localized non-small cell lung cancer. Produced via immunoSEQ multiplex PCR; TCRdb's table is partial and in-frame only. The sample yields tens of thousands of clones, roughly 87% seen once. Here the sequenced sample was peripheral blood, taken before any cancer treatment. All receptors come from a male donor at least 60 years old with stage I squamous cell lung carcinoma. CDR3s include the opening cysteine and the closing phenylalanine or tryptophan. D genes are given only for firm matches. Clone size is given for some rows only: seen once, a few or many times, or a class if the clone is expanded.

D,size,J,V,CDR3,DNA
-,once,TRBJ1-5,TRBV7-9,CASSPLGQFHQPQHF,TGTGCCAGCAGCCCTCTAGGACAGTTCCATCAGCCCCAGCATTTT
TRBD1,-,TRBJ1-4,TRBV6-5,CAGPPGQGWEKLFF,TGTGCCGGCCCCCCGGGACAGGGTTGGGAAAAACTGTTTTTT
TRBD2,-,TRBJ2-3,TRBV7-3,CASSNSGGRDTQYF,TGTGCCAGCAGCAACAGCGGGGGGAGAGATACGCAGTATTTT
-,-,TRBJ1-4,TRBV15,CATSRDRNREGEKLFF,TGTGCCACCAGCAGAGATCGGAACAGGGAAGGCGAAAAACTGTTTTTT
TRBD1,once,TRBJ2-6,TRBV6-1,CASRATGAGANVLTF,TGTGCCAGCAGAGCGACAGGGGCGGGGGCCAACGTCCTGACTTTC
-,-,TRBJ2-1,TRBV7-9,CASSFNRERYEQFF,TGTGCCAGCAGCTTCAACAGGGAAAGGTATGAGCAGTTCTTC
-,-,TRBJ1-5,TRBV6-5,CASSQGPNQPQHF,TGTGCCAGCAGTCAGGGACCTAATCAGCCCCAGCATTTT
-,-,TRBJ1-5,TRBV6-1,CASISREYSNQPQHF,TGTGCCAGCATTTCCAGGGAATATAGCAATCAGCCCCAGCATTTT
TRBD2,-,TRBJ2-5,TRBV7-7,CASSFGTSTQETQYF,TGTGCTAGCAGCTTTGGGACTAGCACACAAGAGACCCAGTACTTC
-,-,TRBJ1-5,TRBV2,CASSYRDRNQPQHF,TGTGCCAGCAGTTACCGGGACCGCAATCAGCCCCAGCATTTT
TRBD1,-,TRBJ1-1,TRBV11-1,CASSAQGAANTEAFF,TGTGCCAGCAGCGCCCAGGGGGCGGCGAACACTGAAGCTTTCTTT
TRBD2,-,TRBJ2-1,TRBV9,CASSRTSGIYNEQFF,TGTGCCAGCAGCCGTACTAGCGGGATCTACAATGAGCAGTTCTTC
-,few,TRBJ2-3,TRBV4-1,CASSQLDLIAQATQYF,TGCGCCAGCAGCCAGCTGGACTTAATAGCACAGGCTACGCAGTATTTT
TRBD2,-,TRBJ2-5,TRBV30,CAWSEGLALETQYF,TGTGCCTGGAGTGAGGGACTAGCATTGGAGACCCAGTACTTC
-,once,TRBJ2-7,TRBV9,CASSVEEGGEQYF,TGTGCCAGCAGCGTAGAGGAGGGGGGTGAGCAGTACTTC
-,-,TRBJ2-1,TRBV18,CASLTGRGPSYNEQFF,TGTGCCAGCCTCACCGGGAGGGGGCCTTCATACAATGAGCAGTTCTTC
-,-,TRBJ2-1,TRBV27,CASSLSNPQNNEQFF,TGTGCCAGCAGTTTATCGAACCCTCAAAACAATGAGCAGTTCTTC
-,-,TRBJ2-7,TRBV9,CASSVNSRSYEQYF,TGTGCCAGCAGCGTAAACAGTCGTTCCTACGAGCAGTATTTC
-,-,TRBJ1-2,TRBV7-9,CASSLALTSDGYTF,TGTGCCAGCAGCTTAGCGTTGACATCTGATGGCTACACCTTC
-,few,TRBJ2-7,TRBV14,CASSHGQTSYEQYF,TGTGCCAGCAGCCACGGGCAGACCAGCTACGAGCAGTACTTC
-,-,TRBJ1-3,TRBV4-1,CASSQDRPPNSGNTIYF,TGCGCCAGCAGCCAAGATCGTCCTCCTAACTCTGGAAACACCATATATTTT
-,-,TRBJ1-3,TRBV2,CASSEEAVSGNTIYF,TGTGCCAGCAGTGAAGAGGCGGTCTCTGGAAACACCATATATTTT
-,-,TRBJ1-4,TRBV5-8,CASSLAGTATNEKLFF,TGTGCCAGCAGCTTGGCCGGTACAGCAACTAATGAAAAACTGTTTTTT
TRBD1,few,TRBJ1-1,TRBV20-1,CSARTGLRAFF,TGCAGTGCAAGGACAGGGCTTCGAGCTTTCTTT
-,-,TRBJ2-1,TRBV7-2,CASSLMGRSYNEQFF,TGTGCCAGCAGCTTGATGGGGAGGTCTTACAATGAGCAGTTCTTC
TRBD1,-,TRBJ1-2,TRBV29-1,CSVEEFQGAGYTF,TGCAGCGTTGAAGAGTTTCAGGGGGCTGGCTACACCTTC
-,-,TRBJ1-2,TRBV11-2,CASSFKARLNYGYTF,TGTGCCAGCAGCTTCAAGGCGCGGCTAAATTATGGCTACACCTTC
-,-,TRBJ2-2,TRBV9,CASSVDHTGELFF,TGTGCCAGCAGCGTAGACCACACCGGGGAGCTGTTTTTT
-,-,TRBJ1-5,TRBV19,CASSRGVSNQPQHF,TGTGCCAGTAGTAGGGGGGTGAGCAATCAGCCCCAGCATTTT
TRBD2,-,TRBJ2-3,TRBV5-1,CASSLAGGPDTQYF,TGCGCCAGCAGCCTGGCGGGGGGGCCAGATACGCAGTATTTT
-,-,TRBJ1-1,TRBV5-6,CASSPQGKTEAFF,TGTGCCAGCAGCCCTCAGGGGAAGACTGAAGCTTTCTTT
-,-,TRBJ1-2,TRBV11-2,CASSLVQGSNYGYTF,TGTGCCAGCAGCTTAGTCCAGGGGAGTAACTATGGCTACACCTTC
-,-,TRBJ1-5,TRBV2,CASSEEGFSQHF,TGTGCCAGCAGTGAGGAGGGGTTTTCCCAGCATTTT
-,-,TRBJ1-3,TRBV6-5,CASSPAGENTIYF,TGTGCCAGCAGTCCTGCGGGGGAAAACACCATATATTTT
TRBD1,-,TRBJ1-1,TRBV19,CASSIARTGNTEAFF,TGTGCCAGTAGTATAGCGAGGACAGGCAACACTGAAGCTTTCTTT
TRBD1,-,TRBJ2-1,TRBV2,CASSAGTVSYNEQFF,TGTGCCAGCAGTGCCGGGACAGTCTCCTACAATGAGCAGTTCTTC
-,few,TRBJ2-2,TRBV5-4,CASSLAPDGDRELFF,TGTGCCAGCAGCTTGGCCCCAGACGGTGATCGGGAGCTGTTTTTT
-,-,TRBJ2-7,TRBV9,CASSVATGTDYEQYF,TGTGCCAGCAGCGTAGCTACAGGGACCGACTACGAGCAGTACTTC
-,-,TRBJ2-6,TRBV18,CASSADSSVLTF,TGTGCCAGCTCAGCTGACAGTTCCGTCCTGACTTTC
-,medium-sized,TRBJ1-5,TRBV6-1,CASSEAGGAGNQPQHF,TGTGCCAGCAGTGAAGCGGGGGGGGCTGGCAATCAGCCCCAGCATTTT
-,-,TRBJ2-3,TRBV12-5,CASGLGWDLTYTQYF,TGTGCTAGTGGTTTGGGATGGGACTTGACTTATACGCAGTATTTT